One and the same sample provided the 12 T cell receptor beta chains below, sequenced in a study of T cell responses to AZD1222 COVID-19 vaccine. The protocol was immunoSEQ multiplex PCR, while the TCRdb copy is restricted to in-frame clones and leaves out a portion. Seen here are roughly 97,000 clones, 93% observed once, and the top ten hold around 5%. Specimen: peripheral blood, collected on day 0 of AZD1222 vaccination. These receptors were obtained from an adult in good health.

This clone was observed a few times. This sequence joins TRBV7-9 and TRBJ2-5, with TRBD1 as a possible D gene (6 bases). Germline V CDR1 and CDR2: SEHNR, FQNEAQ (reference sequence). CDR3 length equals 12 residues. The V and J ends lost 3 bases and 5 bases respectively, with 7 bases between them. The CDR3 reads CASSLRGETQYF. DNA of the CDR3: TGTGCCAGCAGCTTGAGGGGGGAGACCCAGTACTTC.

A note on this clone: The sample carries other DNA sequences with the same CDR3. The CDR3 DNA sequence: TGTGCCAGCAGCTTAGGAGGAAACACCATATATTTT. Its protein product is CASSLGGNTIYF. This rearrangement joins TRBV7-9 to TRBJ1-3, with D uncertain. Looked up from germline, CDR1 is SEHNR and CDR2 is FQNEAQ (reference sequence). Trimming pared 1 base from V and 4 bases from J, leaving 2 bases between. The CDR3 runs 12 residues.

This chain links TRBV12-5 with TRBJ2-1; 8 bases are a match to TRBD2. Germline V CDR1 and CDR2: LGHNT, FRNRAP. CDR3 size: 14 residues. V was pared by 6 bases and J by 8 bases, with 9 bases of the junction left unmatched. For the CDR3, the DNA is TGTGCTAGTGGCCTGGGACTAGTCTCGGATGAGCAGTTCTTC. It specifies CASGLGLVSDEQFF.

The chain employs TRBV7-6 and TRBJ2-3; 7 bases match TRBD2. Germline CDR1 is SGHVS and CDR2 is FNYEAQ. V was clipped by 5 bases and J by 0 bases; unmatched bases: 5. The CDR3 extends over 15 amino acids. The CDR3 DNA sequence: TGTGCCAGCAGCCCCACCGGGGGGAGCACAGATACGCAGTATTTT. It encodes CASSPTGGSTDTQYF.

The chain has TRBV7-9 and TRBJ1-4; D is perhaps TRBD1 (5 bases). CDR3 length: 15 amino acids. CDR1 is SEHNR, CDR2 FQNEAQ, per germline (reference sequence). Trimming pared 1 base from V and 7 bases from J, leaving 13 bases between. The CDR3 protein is CASSLGRARGEKLFF. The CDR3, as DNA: TGTGCCAGCAGCTTAGGCAGGGCAAGAGGTGAAAAACTGTTTTTT.

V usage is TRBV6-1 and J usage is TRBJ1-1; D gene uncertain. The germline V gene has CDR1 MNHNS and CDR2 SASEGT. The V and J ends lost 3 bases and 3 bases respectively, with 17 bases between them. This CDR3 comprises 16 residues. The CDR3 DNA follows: TGTGCCAGCAGTGATTTGGACCGCGGTGGGTACACTGAAGCTTTCTTT. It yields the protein CASSDLDRGGYTEAFF.

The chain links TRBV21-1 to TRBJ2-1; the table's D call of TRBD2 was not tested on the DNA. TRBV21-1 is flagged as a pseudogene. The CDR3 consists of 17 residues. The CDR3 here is CASRQTSGTPSYNEQFF. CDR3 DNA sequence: TGTGCCAGCAGACAGACTAGCGGGACCCCTTCTTACAATGAGCAGTTCTTC.

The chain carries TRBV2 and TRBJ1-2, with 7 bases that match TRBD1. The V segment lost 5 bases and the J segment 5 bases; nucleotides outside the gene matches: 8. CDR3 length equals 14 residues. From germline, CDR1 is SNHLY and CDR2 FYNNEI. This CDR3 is CASSFGTDGYGYTF. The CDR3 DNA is TGTGCCAGCAGTTTTGGGACAGACGGATATGGCTACACCTTC.

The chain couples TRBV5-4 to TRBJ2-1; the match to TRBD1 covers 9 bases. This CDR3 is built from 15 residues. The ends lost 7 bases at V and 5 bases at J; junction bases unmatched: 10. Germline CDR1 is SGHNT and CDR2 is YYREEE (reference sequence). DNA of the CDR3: TGTGCCAGCGAAACGTCGGGGACAGGGAACAATGAGCAGTTCTTC. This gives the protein CASETSGTGNNEQFF.

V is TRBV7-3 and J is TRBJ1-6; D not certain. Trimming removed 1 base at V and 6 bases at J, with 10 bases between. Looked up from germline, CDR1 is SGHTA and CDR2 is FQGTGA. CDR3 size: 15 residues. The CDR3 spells CASSLNSNLNSPLHF. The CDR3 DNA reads TGTGCCAGCAGCTTAAACAGCAACCTTAATTCACCCCTCCACTTT.

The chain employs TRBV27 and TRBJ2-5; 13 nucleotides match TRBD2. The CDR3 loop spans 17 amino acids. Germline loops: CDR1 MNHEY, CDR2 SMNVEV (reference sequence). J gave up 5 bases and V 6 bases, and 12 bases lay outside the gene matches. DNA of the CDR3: TGTGCCAGCAGCCCTAGCCCCGGACTAGCGGGAGATGAGACCCAGTACTTC. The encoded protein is CASSPSPGLAGDETQYF.

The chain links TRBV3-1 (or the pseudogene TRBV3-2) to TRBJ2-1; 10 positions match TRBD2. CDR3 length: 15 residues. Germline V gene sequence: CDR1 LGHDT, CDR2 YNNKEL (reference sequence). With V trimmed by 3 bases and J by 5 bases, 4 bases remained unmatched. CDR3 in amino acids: CASSQYLAGDNEQFF. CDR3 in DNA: TGTGCCAGCAGCCAGTACCTAGCGGGGGACAATGAGCAGTTCTTC.